The clone carrying this TCR beta chain was detected only once. This sample is part of a study of blood T cell repertoires in COVID-19. Study as a whole: There were acute and convalescent COVID-19 samples, and they came from the United States, Italy and Spain. T cells, B-cell-depleted T cells, or PBMCs supplied cDNA or gDNA.

The CDR3 sequence is 17 residues long. V lost 6 bases and J lost 4; bases outside the gene matches: 17. Authors' data handling: Reference gene primer amplification gave nucleated cell count estimates. Sequencing used immunoSEQ multiplex PCR; TCRdb keeps in-frame clones, though not all of them. The V and J calls and clone size were taken over from that table, and D and trimming were inferred from the DNA. Here the sample spans 100,000 to 150,000 clones, 80% to 95% being singletons. The Seattle patients, enrolled during active infection, were followed longitudinally. The sequence derives from a middle-aged man with COVID-19, enrolled during active disease. Material: peripheral blood. The V gene is TRBV6-7, the J gene TRBJ1-2; 7 nucleotides match TRBD1. TRBV6-7 is marked as an open reading frame, function uncertain. CDR3 in DNA: TGTGCCAGCAGCGGACCAGAGGGGGCGCTCGGGGGCTATGGCTACACCTTC. As protein: CASSGPEGALGGYGYTF.